Given below is one TCR beta chain in context. The CDR3 contains 14 residues. J gave up 3 bases and V 1 base, and 2 bases lay outside the gene matches. Looked up from germline, CDR1 is SEHNR and CDR2 is FQNEAQ (reference sequence). The method was immunoSEQ multiplex PCR; TCRdb's version includes in-frame clones alone and lacks a portion of them. The sample has approximately 130,000 clones; around 81% are singletons. This entry is derived from a study of blood T cell repertoires in COVID-19. The TCR comes from a woman aged 55-69 years with active or convalescent COVID-19. V usage is TRBV7-9 and J usage is TRBJ1-1; 7 nucleotides line up with TRBD1. Material for sequencing was peripheral blood. CDR3 protein: CASSLGRGDTEAFF. The CDR3 DNA is TGTGCCAGCAGCTTAGGCAGGGGGGACACTGAAGCTTTCTTT.